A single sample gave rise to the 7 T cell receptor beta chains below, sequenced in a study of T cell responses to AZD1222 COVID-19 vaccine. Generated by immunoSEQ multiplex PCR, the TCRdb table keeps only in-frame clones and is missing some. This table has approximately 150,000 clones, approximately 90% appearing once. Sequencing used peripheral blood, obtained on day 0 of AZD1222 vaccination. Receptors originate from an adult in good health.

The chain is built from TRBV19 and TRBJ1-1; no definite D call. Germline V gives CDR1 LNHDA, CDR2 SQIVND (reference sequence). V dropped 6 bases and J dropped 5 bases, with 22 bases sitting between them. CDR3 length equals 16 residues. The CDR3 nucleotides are TGTGCCAGTAGAGGGAGCCCTAGTGGGTATCCAACTGAAGCTTTCTTT. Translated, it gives CASRGSPSGYPTEAFF.

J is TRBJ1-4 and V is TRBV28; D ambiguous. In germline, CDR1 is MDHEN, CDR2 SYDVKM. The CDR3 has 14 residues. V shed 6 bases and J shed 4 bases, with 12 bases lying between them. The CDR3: CASRSRRHNEKLFF. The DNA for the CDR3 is TGTGCCAGCAGATCTCGAAGGCATAATGAAAAACTGTTTTTT.

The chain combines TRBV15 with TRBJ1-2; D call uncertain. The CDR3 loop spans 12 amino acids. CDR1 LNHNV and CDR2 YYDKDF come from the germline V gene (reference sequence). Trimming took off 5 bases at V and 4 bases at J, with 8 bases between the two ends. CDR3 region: CATSETSYGYTF. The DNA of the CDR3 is TGTGCCACCAGCGAAACAAGCTATGGCTACACCTTC. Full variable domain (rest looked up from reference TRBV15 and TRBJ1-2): DAMVIQNPRYQVTQFGKPVTLSCSQTLNHNVMYWYQQKSSQAPKLLFHYYDKDFNNEADTPDNFQSRRPNTSFCFLDIRSPGLGDTAMYLCATSETSYGYTFGSGTRLTVV.

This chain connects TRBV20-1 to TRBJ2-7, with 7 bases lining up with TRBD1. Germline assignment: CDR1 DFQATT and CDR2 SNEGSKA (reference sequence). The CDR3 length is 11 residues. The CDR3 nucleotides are TGCAGCCGACAGGGTACCTACGAGCAGTACTTC. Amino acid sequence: CSRQGTYEQYF.

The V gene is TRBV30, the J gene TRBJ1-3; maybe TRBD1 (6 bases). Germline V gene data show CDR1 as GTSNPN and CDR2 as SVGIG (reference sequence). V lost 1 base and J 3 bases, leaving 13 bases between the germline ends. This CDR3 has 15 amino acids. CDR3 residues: CAWSAGQISGNTIYF. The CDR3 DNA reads TGTGCCTGGAGTGCAGGACAGATTAGTGGAAACACCATATATTTT.

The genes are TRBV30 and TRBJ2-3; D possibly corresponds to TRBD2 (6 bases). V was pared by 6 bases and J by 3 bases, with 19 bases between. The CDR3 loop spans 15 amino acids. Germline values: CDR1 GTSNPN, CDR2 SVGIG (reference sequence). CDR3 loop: CACSREAGETDTQYF. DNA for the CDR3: TGTGCCTGCTCAAGGGAAGCGGGCGAAACAGATACGCAGTATTTT.

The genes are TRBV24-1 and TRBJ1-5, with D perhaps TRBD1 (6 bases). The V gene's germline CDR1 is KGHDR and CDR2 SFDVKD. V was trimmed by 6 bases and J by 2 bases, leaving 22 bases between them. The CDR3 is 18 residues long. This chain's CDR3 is CATSTGNRGRTRNQPQHF. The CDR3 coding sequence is TGTGCCACCAGTACAGGGAATCGGGGGCGGACCCGCAATCAGCCCCAGCATTTT.